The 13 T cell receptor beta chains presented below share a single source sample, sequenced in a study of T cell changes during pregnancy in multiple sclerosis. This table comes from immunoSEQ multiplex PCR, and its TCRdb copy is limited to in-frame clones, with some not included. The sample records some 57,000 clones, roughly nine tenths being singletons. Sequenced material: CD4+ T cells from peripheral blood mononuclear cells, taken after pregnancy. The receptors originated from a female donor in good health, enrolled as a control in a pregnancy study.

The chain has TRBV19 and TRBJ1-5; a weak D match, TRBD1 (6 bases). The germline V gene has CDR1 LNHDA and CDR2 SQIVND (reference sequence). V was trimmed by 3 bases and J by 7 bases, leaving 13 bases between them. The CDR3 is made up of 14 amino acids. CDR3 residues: CASSMLTGKQPQHF. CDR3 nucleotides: TGTGCCAGTAGTATGCTCACAGGGAAACAGCCCCAGCATTTT.

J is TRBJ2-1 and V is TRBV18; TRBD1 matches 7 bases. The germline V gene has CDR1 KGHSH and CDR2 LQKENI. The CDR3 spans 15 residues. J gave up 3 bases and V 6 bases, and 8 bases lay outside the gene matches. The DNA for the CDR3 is TGTGCCAGCTCGCCTCCATGGGACAGCTACAATGAGCAGTTCTTC. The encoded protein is CASSPPWDSYNEQFF.

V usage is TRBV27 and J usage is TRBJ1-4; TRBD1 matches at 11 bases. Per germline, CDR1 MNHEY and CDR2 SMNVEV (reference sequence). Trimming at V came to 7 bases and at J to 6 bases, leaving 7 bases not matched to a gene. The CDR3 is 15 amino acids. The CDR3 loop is CASTNLGQGDEKLFF. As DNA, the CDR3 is TGTGCCAGCACCAATTTGGGACAGGGGGATGAAAAACTGTTTTTT. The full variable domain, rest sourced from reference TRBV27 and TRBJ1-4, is EAQVTQNPRYLITVTGKKLTVTCSQNMNHEYMSWYRQDPGLGLRQIYYSMNVEVTDKGDVPEGYKVSRKEKRNFPLILESPSPNQTSLYFCASTNLGQGDEKLFFGSGTQLSVL.

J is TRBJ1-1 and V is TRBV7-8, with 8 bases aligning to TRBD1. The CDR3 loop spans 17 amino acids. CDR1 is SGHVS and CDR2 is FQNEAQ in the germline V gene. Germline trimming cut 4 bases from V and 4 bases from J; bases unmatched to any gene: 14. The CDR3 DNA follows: TGTGCCAGCAGCTCAGAAAGGGACAGGCGTTTTGGCACTGAAGCTTTCTTT. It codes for CASSSERDRRFGTEAFF.

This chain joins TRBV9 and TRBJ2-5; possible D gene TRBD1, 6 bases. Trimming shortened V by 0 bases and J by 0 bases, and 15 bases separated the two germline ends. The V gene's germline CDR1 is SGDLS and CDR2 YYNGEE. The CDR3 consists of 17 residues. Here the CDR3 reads CASSVGLLDSNQETQYF. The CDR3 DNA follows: TGTGCCAGCAGCGTAGGCCTTTTGGACAGCAACCAAGAGACCCAGTACTTC.

The CDR3: CASSFTGEPTDTQYF. The CDR3 nucleotides are TGTGCCAGCAGCTTTACGGGGGAGCCCACAGATACGCAGTATTTT. The chain recombines TRBV11-2 with TRBJ2-3; D possibly corresponds to TRBD2 (6 bases). The CDR3 contains 15 residues. The V gene's germline CDR1 is SGHAT and CDR2 FQNNGV. V lost 3 bases to trimming and J lost 2 bases, with 12 bases between them.

As DNA, the CDR3 is TGCGCCAGCAGCTTGCAGCCAGGGGTGAACACTGAAGCTTTCTTT. This sequence encodes CASSLQPGVNTEAFF. The chain combines TRBV5-1 with TRBJ1-1; a possible D gene is TRBD1 (6 bases). Germline CDR1 and CDR2: SGHRS and YFSETQ. The CDR3 is made up of 15 amino acids. Trimming took 1 base from V and 0 from J, leaving 10 bases between them.

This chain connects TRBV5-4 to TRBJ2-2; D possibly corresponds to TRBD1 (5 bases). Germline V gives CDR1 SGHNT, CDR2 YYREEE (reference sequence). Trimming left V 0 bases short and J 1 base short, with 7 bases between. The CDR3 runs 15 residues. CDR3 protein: CASSLDGQNTGELFF. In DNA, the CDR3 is TGTGCCAGCAGCTTGGACGGACAGAACACCGGGGAGCTGTTTTTT.

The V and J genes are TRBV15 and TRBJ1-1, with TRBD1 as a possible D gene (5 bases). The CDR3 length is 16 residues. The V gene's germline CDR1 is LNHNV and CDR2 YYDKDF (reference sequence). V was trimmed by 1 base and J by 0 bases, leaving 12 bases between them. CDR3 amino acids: CATSRGAGQVNTEAFF. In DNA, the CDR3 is TGTGCCACCAGCAGAGGCGCAGGGCAAGTGAACACTGAAGCTTTCTTT.

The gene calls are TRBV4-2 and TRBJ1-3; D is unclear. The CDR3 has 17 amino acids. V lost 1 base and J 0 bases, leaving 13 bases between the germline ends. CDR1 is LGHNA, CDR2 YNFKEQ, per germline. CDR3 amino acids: CASSQVLGQTSGNTIYF. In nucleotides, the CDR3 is TGTGCCAGCAGCCAAGTTCTTGGGCAGACCTCTGGAAACACCATATATTTT.

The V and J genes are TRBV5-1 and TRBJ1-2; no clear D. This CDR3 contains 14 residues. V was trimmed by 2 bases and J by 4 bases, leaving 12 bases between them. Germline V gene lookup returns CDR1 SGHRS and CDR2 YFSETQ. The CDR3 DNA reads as TGCGCCAGCAGCTTAATCCAGGAAAGCTATGGCTACACCTTC. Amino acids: CASSLIQESYGYTF.

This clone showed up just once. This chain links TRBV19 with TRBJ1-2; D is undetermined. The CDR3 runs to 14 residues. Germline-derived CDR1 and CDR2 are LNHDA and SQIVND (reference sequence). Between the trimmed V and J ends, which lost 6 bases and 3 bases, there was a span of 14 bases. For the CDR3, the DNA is TGTGCCAGTAGCGGGAGATTTGGGGACTATGGCTACACCTTC. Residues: CASSGRFGDYGYTF. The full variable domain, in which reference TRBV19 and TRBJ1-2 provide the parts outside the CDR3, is DGGITQSPKYLFRKEGQNVTLSCEQNLNHDAMYWYRQDPGQGLRLIYYSQIVNDFQKGDIAEGYSVSREKKESFPLTVTSAQKNPTAFYLCASSGRFGDYGYTFGSGTRLTVV.

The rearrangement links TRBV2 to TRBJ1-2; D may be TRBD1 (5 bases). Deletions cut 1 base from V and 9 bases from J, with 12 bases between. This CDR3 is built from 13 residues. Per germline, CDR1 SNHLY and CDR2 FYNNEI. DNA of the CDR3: TGTGCCAGCAGTGAAGACCAGGGAATTAGCTACACCTTC. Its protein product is CASSEDQGISYTF.